A selection of T cell receptor beta chains follows, all from one sample in a study of graft-versus-host responses after intestinal transplantation. Method: immunoSEQ multiplex PCR; TCRdb's copy keeps in-frame clones and lacks some. The table has about 100,000 clones, roughly 90% seen once. Their target antigens are unknown. The sequenced sample was unstimulated CD4+ T cells sorted from spleen or lymph node cells, obtained before transplant. Receptor source: a human donor who was the organ donor for an intestinal transplant. CDR3s include the opening cysteine and the closing phenylalanine or tryptophan. Each record gives: J gene, V gene, D gene, CDR3 protein, CDR3 DNA. D genes are given only for firm matches.

j_gene: TRBJ1-5; v_gene: TRBV5-6; d_gene: -; CDR3aa: CASSLFGGSNQPQHF; CDR3nt: TGTGCCAGCAGCTTGTTTGGGGGAAGCAATCAGCCCCAGCATTTT
j_gene: TRBJ1-5; v_gene: TRBV30; d_gene: -; CDR3aa: CAWAQGRNQPQHF; CDR3nt: TGTGCCTGGGCTCAAGGACGCAATCAGCCCCAGCATTTT
j_gene: TRBJ1-2; v_gene: TRBV6-5; d_gene: -; CDR3aa: CASSYGGLDYGYTF; CDR3nt: TGTGCCAGCAGTTATGGGGGATTAGACTATGGCTACACCTTC
j_gene: TRBJ1-2; v_gene: TRBV4-1; d_gene: TRBD1; CDR3aa: CASSHPRGQGANYGYTF; CDR3nt: TGCGCCAGCAGCCACCCGCGCGGGCAGGGGGCTAACTATGGCTACACCTTC
j_gene: TRBJ2-7; v_gene: TRBV6-1; d_gene: TRBD2; CDR3aa: CASTGRGSTYEQYF; CDR3nt: TGTGCCAGCACGGGGCGGGGGTCTACCTACGAGCAGTACTTC
j_gene: TRBJ2-1; v_gene: TRBV18; d_gene: -; CDR3aa: CASSPPTPGEQFF; CDR3nt: TGTGCCAGCTCACCACCCACCCCAGGTGAGCAGTTCTTC
j_gene: TRBJ2-5; v_gene: TRBV7-9; d_gene: -; CDR3aa: CASSSLTVYQETQYF; CDR3nt: TGTGCCAGCAGCTCCTTGACAGTGTACCAAGAGACCCAGTACTTC
j_gene: TRBJ2-1; v_gene: TRBV5-4; d_gene: -; CDR3aa: CASSLARTYTYNEQFF; CDR3nt: TGTGCCAGCAGCTTGGCTCGGACCTATACCTACAATGAGCAGTTCTTC
j_gene: TRBJ1-1; v_gene: TRBV19; d_gene: TRBD1; CDR3aa: CASSTIGQGRSWTEAFF; CDR3nt: TGTGCCAGTAGTACCATCGGACAGGGGAGAAGTTGGACTGAAGCTTTCTTT
j_gene: TRBJ2-3; v_gene: TRBV7-2; d_gene: -; CDR3aa: CASSPYTDTQYF; CDR3nt: TGTGCCAGCAGCCCCTACACAGATACGCAGTATTTT